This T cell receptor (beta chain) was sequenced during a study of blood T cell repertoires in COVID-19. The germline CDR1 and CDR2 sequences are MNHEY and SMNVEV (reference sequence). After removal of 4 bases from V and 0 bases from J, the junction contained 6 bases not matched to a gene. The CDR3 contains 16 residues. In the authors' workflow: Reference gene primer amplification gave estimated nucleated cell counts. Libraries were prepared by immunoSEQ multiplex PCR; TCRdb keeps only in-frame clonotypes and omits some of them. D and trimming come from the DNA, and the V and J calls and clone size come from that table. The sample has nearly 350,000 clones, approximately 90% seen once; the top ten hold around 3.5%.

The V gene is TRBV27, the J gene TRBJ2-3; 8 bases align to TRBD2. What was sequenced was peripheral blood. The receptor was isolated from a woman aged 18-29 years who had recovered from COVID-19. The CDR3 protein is CASSSPASGSTDTQYF. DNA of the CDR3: TGTGCCAGCAGTTCACCCGCTAGCGGGAGCACAGATACGCAGTATTTT.